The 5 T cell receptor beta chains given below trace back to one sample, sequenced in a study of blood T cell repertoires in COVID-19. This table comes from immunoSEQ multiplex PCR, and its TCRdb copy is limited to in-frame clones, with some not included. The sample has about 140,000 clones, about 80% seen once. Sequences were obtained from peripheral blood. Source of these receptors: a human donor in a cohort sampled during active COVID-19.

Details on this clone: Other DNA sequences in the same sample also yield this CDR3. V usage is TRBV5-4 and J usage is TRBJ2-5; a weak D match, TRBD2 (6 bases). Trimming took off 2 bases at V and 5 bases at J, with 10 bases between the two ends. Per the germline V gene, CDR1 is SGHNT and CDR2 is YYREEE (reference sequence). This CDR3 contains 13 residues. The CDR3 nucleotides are TGTGCCAGCAGCTTAGGAGGGGCCGAGACCCAGTACTTC. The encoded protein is CASSLGGAETQYF. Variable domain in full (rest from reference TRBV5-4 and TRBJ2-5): ETGVTQSPTHLIKTRGQQVTLRCSSQSGHNTVSWYQQALGQGPQFIFQYYREEENGRGNFPPRFSGLQFPNYSSELNVNALELDDSALYLCASSLGGAETQYFGPGTRLLVL.

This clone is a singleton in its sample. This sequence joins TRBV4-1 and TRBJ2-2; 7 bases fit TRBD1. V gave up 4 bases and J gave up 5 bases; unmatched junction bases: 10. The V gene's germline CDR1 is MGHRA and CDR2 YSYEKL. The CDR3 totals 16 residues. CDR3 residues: CASSPRQGFLTGELFF. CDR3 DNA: TGCGCCAGCAGCCCCCGACAGGGTTTCTTAACCGGGGAGCTGTTTTTT.

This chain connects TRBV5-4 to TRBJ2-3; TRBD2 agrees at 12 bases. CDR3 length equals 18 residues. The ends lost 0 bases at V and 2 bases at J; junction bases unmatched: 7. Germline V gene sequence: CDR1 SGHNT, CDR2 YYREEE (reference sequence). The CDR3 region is CASSLGGLAGKSTDTQYF. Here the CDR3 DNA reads TGTGCCAGCAGCTTGGGAGGACTAGCGGGGAAATCCACAGATACGCAGTATTTT.

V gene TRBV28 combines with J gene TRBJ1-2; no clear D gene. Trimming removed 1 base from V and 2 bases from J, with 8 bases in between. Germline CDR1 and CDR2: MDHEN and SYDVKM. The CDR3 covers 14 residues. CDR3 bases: TGTGCCAGCAGTTTATATTCCCAGAACTATGGCTACACCTTC. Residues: CASSLYSQNYGYTF.

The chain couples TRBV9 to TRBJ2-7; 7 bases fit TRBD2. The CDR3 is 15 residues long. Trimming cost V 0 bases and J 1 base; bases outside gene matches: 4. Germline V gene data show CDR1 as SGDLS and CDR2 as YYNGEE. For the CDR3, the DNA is TGTGCCAGCAGCGTAGGGCCGGGGGGATCCTACGAGCAGTACTTC. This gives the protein CASSVGPGGSYEQYF.